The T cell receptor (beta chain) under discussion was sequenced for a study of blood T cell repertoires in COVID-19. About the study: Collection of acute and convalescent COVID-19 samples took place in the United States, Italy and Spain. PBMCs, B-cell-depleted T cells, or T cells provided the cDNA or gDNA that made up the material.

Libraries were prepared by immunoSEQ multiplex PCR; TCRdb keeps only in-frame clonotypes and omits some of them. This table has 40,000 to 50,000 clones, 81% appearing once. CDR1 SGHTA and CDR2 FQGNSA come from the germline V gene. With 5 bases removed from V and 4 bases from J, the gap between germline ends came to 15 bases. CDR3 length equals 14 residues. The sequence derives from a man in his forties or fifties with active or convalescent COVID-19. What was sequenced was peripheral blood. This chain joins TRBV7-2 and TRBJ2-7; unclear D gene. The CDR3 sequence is CASSDPRLRYEQYF. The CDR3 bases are TGTGCCAGCAGCGACCCCCGACTTCGATACGAGCAGTACTTC.